The 15 T cell receptor beta chains in this list originate from one sample, sequenced in a study of T cells in Graves' hyperthyroidism and ophthalmopathy. There were TCR beta CDR3 regions amplified from RNA transcripts. An initial round of RT-PCR targeting the TCR CDR3 relied on the HTBI primer set. TCRdb fed the multiplex PCR reads into MiXCR, producing one record per CDR3 protein. The table lists fewer than 450,000 distinct CDR3 sequences, approximately 14% of them singletons, with approximately 20% in the top ten. The sample comprised blood. The receptors here all came from a woman aged 55-69 years with Graves' ophthalmopathy.

The rearrangement links TRBV6-1 to TRBJ2-2; D is perhaps TRBD2 (5 bases). The CDR3 sequence is 14 residues long. Germline loops: CDR1 MNHNS, CDR2 SASEGT. Trimming removed 6 bases at V and 7 bases at J, with 15 bases between. The CDR3 reads CASSTSLEGGELFF. The CDR3 nucleotides read TGTGCCAGCAGCACATCATTAGAGGGCGGGGAGCTGTTTTTT.

This sequence joins TRBV19 and TRBJ2-5; D is possibly TRBD2 (5 bases). Trimming cost V 1 base and J 4 bases, with 10 bases left between them. Germline lookup yields CDR1 LNHDA and CDR2 SQIVND (reference sequence). CDR3 size: 14 residues. The CDR3 is CASSIGGFGETQYF. In DNA form, the CDR3 reads TGTGCCAGTAGTATAGGAGGGTTCGGAGAGACCCAGTACTTC.

To note about this clonotype: A clone one base away is much larger, so this may be a read error. The rearrangement uses TRBV30 and TRBJ2-3; possible D gene TRBD1, 6 bases. The germline V gene has CDR1 GTSNPN and CDR2 SVGIG (reference sequence). This CDR3 has 13 residues. CDR3: CAWRAGGTGTQYF. The CDR3 nucleotides read TGTGCCTGGAGGGCTGGGGGCACAGGTACGCAGTATTTT.

As for this clonotype: This clone may be a read error of a much larger clone one base away. The V call is TRBV2, the J call TRBJ2-3, with D maybe TRBD2 (5 bases). Trimming removed 5 bases from V and 2 bases from J, with 11 bases in between. The germline V gene has CDR1 SNHLY and CDR2 FYNNEI. The CDR3 sequence is 14 residues long. CDR3 loop: CASSRRRDTDTQYF. The CDR3 DNA reads TGTGCCAGCAGTAGACGACGGGACACAGATACGCAGTATTTT.

This clonotype was seen more than once but under ten times. This sequence joins TRBV19 and TRBJ2-1, with TRBD2 identical over 7 bases. V shed 4 bases, J shed 0 bases, and the junction held 9 bases outside the gene matches. CDR1 LNHDA and CDR2 SQIVND come from the germline V gene (reference sequence). This CDR3 spans 17 amino acids. CDR3 in amino acids: CASSTIAGGSSYNEQFF. Here the CDR3 DNA reads TGTGCCAGTAGTACAATAGCGGGTGGGAGCTCCTACAATGAGCAGTTCTTC. The whole variable domain, filled in from reference TRBV19 and TRBJ2-1, reads DGGITQSPKYLFRKEGQNVTLSCEQNLNHDAMYWYRQDPGQGLRLIYYSQIVNDFQKGDIAEGYSVSREKKESFPLTVTSAQKNPTAFYLCASSTIAGGSSYNEQFFGPGTRLTVL.

This clonotype has at least ten counts. The genes are TRBV12-3 or TRBV12-4 and TRBJ2-1; 13 nucleotides line up with TRBD2. V trimming: 6 bases; J trimming: 4 bases; junction bases outside the gene matches: 0. The CDR3 sequence is 14 residues long. The CDR3 loop is CASRGLAGYNEQFF. The CDR3, as DNA: TGTGCCAGCAGGGGACTAGCGGGATACAATGAGCAGTTCTTC.

This clonotype has just a few counts. The J gene is TRBJ2-7, the V gene TRBV6-2 or TRBV6-3; perhaps TRBD2 as D (5 bases). Trimming cost V 7 bases and J 4 bases, with 17 bases left between them. Germline values: CDR1 MNHEY, CDR2 SVGEGT. This CDR3 spans 14 amino acids. This CDR3 reads CASINPGLGYEQYF. The CDR3 DNA follows: TGTGCCAGCATCAACCCGGGATTGGGTTACGAGCAGTACTTC.

This clonotype was seen repeatedly, ten times or more. CDR3 amino acids: CASSQAGTREQFF. In DNA form, the CDR3 reads TGTGCCAGCAGCCAGGCGGGTACTCGGGAGCAGTTCTTC. The chain carries TRBV3-1 and TRBJ2-1; tentative D call: TRBD2 (5 bases). This CDR3 region has 13 residues. The V and J ends lost 3 bases and 10 bases respectively, with 13 bases between them. CDR1 and CDR2 (germline): LGHDT, YNNKEL (reference sequence).

This clonotype was observed many times. The chain carries TRBV7-2 and TRBJ2-7; D ambiguous. The V gene lost 6 bases and the J gene lost 2 bases, with 5 bases spanning the gap. CDR3 size: 11 residues. The germline CDR1 and CDR2 sequences are SGHTA and FQGNSA. CDR3 in DNA: TGTGCCAGCAGTTCGGCCTACGAGCAGTACTTC. Amino acids: CASSSAYEQYF.

This clonotype was picked up many times. This sequence joins TRBV7-2 and TRBJ1-2, with 7 bases aligning to TRBD1. The CDR3 spans 14 residues. CDR1 SGHTA and CDR2 FQGNSA come from the germline V gene. J was trimmed by 4 bases and V by 5 bases; bases with no gene match: 7. Here the CDR3 DNA reads TGTGCCAGCAGCGCCCCGGGACAGCTCTATGGCTACACCTTC. It codes for CASSAPGQLYGYTF. Based on the CDR3 plus reference TRBV7-2 and TRBJ1-2, the full variable domain is GAGVSQSPSNKVTEKGKDVELRCDPISGHTALYWYRQSLGQGLEFLIYFQGNSAPDKSGLPSDRFSAERTGGSVSTLTIQRTQQEDSAVYLCASSAPGQLYGYTFGSGTRLTVV.

There are many counts of this clonotype. The chain joins TRBV24-1 to TRBJ2-7, with 13 positions matching TRBD2. This CDR3 has 13 residues. The ends lost 10 bases at V and 6 bases at J; junction bases unmatched: 5. Per the germline V gene, CDR1 is KGHDR and CDR2 is SFDVKD. CDR3 residues: CATGTSGRGEQYF. CDR3 DNA: TGTGCCACTGGAACTAGCGGGAGGGGCGAGCAGTACTTC.

In its sample, this clonotype was seen many times. J is TRBJ2-5 and V is TRBV16; D is undetermined. The CDR3 is 15 residues long. CDR1 and CDR2 from the germline V gene are KGHSY and FQNENV. Trimming removed 2 bases at V and 0 bases at J, with 10 bases between. The CDR3 sequence: CASSQPHNYQETQYF. The CDR3, as DNA: TGTGCCAGCAGCCAACCACACAACTACCAAGAGACCCAGTACTTC.

There are many counts of this clonotype. This chain connects TRBV6-1 to TRBJ1-4, with D possibly TRBD1 on 6 matching bases. The CDR3 is 14 amino acids. Germline loops: CDR1 MNHNS, CDR2 SASEGT. The V end lost 4 bases, the J end lost 5 bases, and 11 bases lay between the germline ends. The CDR3 loop is CASSGQAGNEKLFF. In nucleotides, the CDR3 is TGTGCCAGCAGTGGACAGGCAGGAAATGAAAAACTGTTTTTT.

This clonotype was seen at least ten times. The J gene is TRBJ2-1, the V gene TRBV6-1, with a weak D call TRBD2 (5 bases). There are 15 residues in the CDR3. V was trimmed by 4 bases and J by 4 bases, leaving 14 bases between them. The germline V gene has CDR1 MNHNS and CDR2 SASEGT. CDR3 nucleotides: TGTGCCAGCAGTGGGAGCGGAGGAGCTTACAATGAGCAGTTCTTC. Translation gives CASSGSGGAYNEQFF.

At least ten counts were recorded for this clonotype. The genes are TRBV3-1 and TRBJ1-2; 7 bases match TRBD1. Germline CDR1 is LGHDT and CDR2 is YNNKEL (reference sequence). The CDR3 extends over 12 amino acids. Unmatched junction bases numbered 2, after V lost 3 bases and J lost 7 bases. CDR3 loop: CASSQGQFGYTF. Here the CDR3 DNA reads TGTGCCAGCAGCCAGGGACAGTTTGGCTACACCTTC.